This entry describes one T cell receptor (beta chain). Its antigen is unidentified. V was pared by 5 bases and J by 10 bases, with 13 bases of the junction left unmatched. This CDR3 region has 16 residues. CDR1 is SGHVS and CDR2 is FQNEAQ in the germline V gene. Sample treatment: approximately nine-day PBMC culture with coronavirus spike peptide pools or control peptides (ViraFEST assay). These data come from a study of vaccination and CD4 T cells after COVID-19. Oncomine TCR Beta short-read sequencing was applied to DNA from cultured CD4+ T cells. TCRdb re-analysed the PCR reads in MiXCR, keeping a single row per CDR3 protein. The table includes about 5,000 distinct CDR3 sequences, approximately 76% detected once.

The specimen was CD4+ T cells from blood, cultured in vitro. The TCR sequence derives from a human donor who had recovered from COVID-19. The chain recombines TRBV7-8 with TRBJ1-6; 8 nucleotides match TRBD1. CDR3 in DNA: TGTGCCAGCAGCCTAGACTCAGGGGGCGCGCGATCACCCCTCCACTTT. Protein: CASSLDSGGARSPLHF.